This TCR beta chain was documented in a study of beta chain features in type 1 diabetes. Study as a whole: In age, gender and cell yields, patients were similar to healthy donors. Study-wide points: PCR might show a preference for shorter templates, equally across patients and controls. The study found moderately but significantly shorter TCRB CDR3s in all four CD4+ subsets of Type 1 diabetes patients. The similarity of naive, central memory and Treg TCRB repertoires appeared greater among patients than among healthy donors.

In the case of this clone: Antigen unknown.

This CDR3 has 16 amino acids. The V end lost 5 bases, the J end lost 0 bases, and 19 bases lay between the germline ends. Germline CDR1 is SQVTM and CDR2 is ANQGSEA. In all sorted populations, purity surpassed 95%. Investigators reverse transcribed all isolated RNA, so they sequenced expressed TCRB transcripts. Produced via immunoSEQ multiplex PCR; TCRdb's table is partial and in-frame only. The sample consists of over 150,000 clones, about 9.4% of them appearing once. Sample: central memory CD4+ T cells from blood. The chain is built from TRBV29-1 and TRBJ1-2; D remains unclear. The TCR originated in a man aged 25 to 40 with type 1 diabetes. CDR3 DNA: TGCAGCGTTCCCACGTCCGCGGTTCATCCTAACTATGGCTACACCTTC. Translation: CSVPTSAVHPNYGYTF.